This T cell receptor beta chain was captured by sequencing in a study of cytomegalovirus exposure and HLA in healthy donors. Comments on this clone: Its cognate antigen is unknown.

With 60 Vbeta and 13 Jbeta primers, the PCR was carried out. This table comes from immunoSEQ multiplex PCR, and its TCRdb copy is limited to in-frame clones, with some not included. Altogether 100,000 to 120,000 clones are present, over 80% being singletons, with the ten largest covering approximately 6.1%. Overall study results and limits: Presence/absence analyses rested on an assumption that sequencing depth was roughly uniform across donors. Researchers reported from a later analysis that most CMV-associated TCR beta chains appeared HLA-restricted. In a later analysis, HLA-associated TCR beta chains were more clonally expanded than equally common others.

CDR3 length equals 15 residues. Trimming removed 0 bases at V and 4 bases at J, with 13 bases between. Germline loops: CDR1 SGDLS, CDR2 YYNGEE. The receptor was isolated from a man younger than 30 in good health and CMV-seronegative. The specimen sequenced was PBMCs. The V call is TRBV9, the J call TRBJ1-2; D unresolved. The CDR3 loop reads CASSVEGRRSYGYTF. Written as DNA, the CDR3 is TGTGCCAGCAGCGTAGAAGGCCGGAGATCCTATGGCTACACCTTC.